A single sample gave rise to the 2 T cell receptor beta chains below, sequenced in a study of spatial heterogeneity in lung cancer. The time point denotes: sample taken at primary tumor resection. TCRs were sequenced from unsorted whole RNA of tumor, nontumor lung or PBMC. TCRdb reanalysed the 5' RACE reads using MiXCR and keeps one entry per CDR3 protein. The data hold 4,500 to 5,500 distinct CDR3 sequences, with 34% observed a single time. This sample comprised PBMCs, obtained at surgery. All receptors come from a female donor with early-stage non-small cell lung cancer.

This clonotype was detected only once. This beta chain turned up in a library designed for alpha chains; as an off-target read, its abundance says little. The chain combines TRBV29-1 with TRBJ2-5; possibly TRBD2 for D (5 bases). The CDR3 is 10 residues long. Germline V gene sequence: CDR1 SQVTM, CDR2 ANQGSEA. Deletions cut 8 bases from V and 5 bases from J, with 9 bases between. The CDR3 sequence is CSHGVETQYF. The CDR3 DNA follows: TGCAGCCACGGGGTGGAGACCCAGTACTTC.

To note about this clonotype: The library was designed around alpha chains, so this beta chain is a stray read whose abundance carries little weight. The V gene is TRBV12-3 or TRBV12-4, the J gene TRBJ2-4; 7 bases match TRBD1. Germline trimming cut 6 bases from V and 16 bases from J; bases unmatched to any gene: 9. The CDR3 is 11 amino acids. CDR3 amino acids: CASSTRDRLYF. The CDR3 DNA sequence: TGTGCCAGCAGCACCCGGGACAGATTATACTTC.